Listed below are T cell receptor beta chains from one sample, sequenced in a study of cytomegalovirus exposure and HLA in healthy donors. Data came from immunoSEQ multiplex PCR; TCRdb stores just in-frame clones and leaves some out. Of some 100,000 clones listed, 74% are singletons. The source material was PBMCs. These receptors all stem from a human donor in good health. The CDR3 runs from the conserved cysteine through the conserved F or W. The order of the fields is D gene, J gene, V gene, clone size, CDR3 DNA, CDR3 protein. The D gene is left open where the match is weak. Size is stated for part of the rows, as once, few or many counts, or as a class when the clone is expanded.

-,TRBJ2-6,TRBV30,few,TGTGCCTGGAGCGGGGGACGCCTCTCTGGGGCCAACGTCCTGACTTTC,CAWSGGRLSGANVLTF
-,TRBJ1-4,TRBV11-2,-,TGTGCCAGCAGCTTAGCAGGGGCTAATGAAAAACTGTTTTTT,CASSLAGANEKLFF
-,TRBJ1-2,TRBV30,-,TGTGCCTGCACACGGGGGGGCCTCAGTAGTGGCTACACCTTC,CACTRGGLSSGYTF
-,TRBJ2-5,TRBV29-1,-,TGCAGCGTTGGGACGGGGGAGACCCAGTACTTC,CSVGTGETQYF
-,TRBJ2-2,TRBV4-3,-,TGCGCCAGCAGCCAAGACGTCGGAAGGGGATTTAACACCGGGGAGCTGTTTTTT,CASSQDVGRGFNTGELFF
-,TRBJ2-1,TRBV19,-,TGTGCCAGTAGTATAGGAGCCGGGAGTTACAATGAGCAGTTCTTC,CASSIGAGSYNEQFF
-,TRBJ2-3,TRBV30,few,TGTGCCTGGAGTGTCAAAGATACGCAGTATTTT,CAWSVKDTQYF
TRBD1,TRBJ2-3,TRBV5-1,-,TGCGCCAGCAACCGGGACAGCAACCCCACAGATACGCAGTATTTT,CASNRDSNPTDTQYF
TRBD1,TRBJ1-1,TRBV20-1,-,TGCAGTGCAAACAGGGGCTCCCAAGCTTTCTTT,CSANRGSQAFF
-,TRBJ2-7,TRBV5-1,-,TGCGCCAGCAGCCTGCTCGAGATGTACGAGCAGTACTTC,CASSLLEMYEQYF
-,TRBJ2-7,TRBV28,once,TGTGCCAGCAGTGGGCTGAGGGATACGTCCTACGAGCAGTACTTC,CASSGLRDTSYEQYF
-,TRBJ2-6,TRBV6-6,-,TGTGCCAGCAGTACAGGGTCTGGGGCCAACGTCCTGACTTTC,CASSTGSGANVLTF
-,TRBJ1-6,TRBV5-1,-,TGCGCCAGCAGTCCCGGGTCCCCGAGTAATTCACCCCTCCACTTT,CASSPGSPSNSPLHF
TRBD1,TRBJ2-1,TRBV30,-,TGTGCCTGGAGTGTACTAGGACAGGGGGCCAGCGAGCAGTTCTTC,CAWSVLGQGASEQFF
TRBD1,TRBJ2-3,TRBV6-5,once,TGTGCCAGCAGTCTCCAGAGGGGGCGCACAGATACGCAGTATTTT,CASSLQRGRTDTQYF
TRBD1,TRBJ1-2,TRBV28,-,TGTGCCAGCAGCTCTCATGGGACAGGGAACTATGGCTACACCTTC,CASSSHGTGNYGYTF
-,TRBJ2-3,TRBV4-2,-,TGTGCCAGCAGCCAAGGAGTCGGACTCGGCACAGATACGCAGTATTTT,CASSQGVGLGTDTQYF
-,TRBJ1-2,TRBV28,-,TGTGCCAGCAGGGGAGGGCCCGGGGAGGGCGTTGGCTACACCTTC,CASRGGPGEGVGYTF
TRBD1,TRBJ1-2,TRBV7-6,-,TGTGCCAGCAGCGCCAGGGGGGAAGGCTACACCTTC,CASSARGEGYTF
TRBD1,TRBJ2-4,TRBV19,-,TGTGCCAGTAGTGGAACAGGGGGCCGTGCCAAAAACATTCAGTACTTC,CASSGTGGRAKNIQYF
TRBD2,TRBJ2-7,TRBV7-2,-,TGTGCCAGCAGCTTGATGAAGCGGGAGTCATACGAGCAGTACTTC,CASSLMKRESYEQYF
TRBD2,TRBJ2-3,TRBV5-1,-,TGCGCCAGCAGCCCGGGACTATTCACAGATACGCAGTATTTT,CASSPGLFTDTQYF
-,TRBJ2-5,TRBV7-9,-,TGTGCCAGCAGCCCCCGGGACACCCTAGGGTCAGAGACCCAGTACTTC,CASSPRDTLGSETQYF
TRBD1,TRBJ1-5,TRBV2,-,TGTGCCAGCAGTTTAGGTGACAGGGGGTATAGCAATCAGCCCCAGCATTTT,CASSLGDRGYSNQPQHF
-,TRBJ1-2,TRBV4-1,-,TGCGCCAGCAGCCAAAGCCTAGCTGAATCAATCTATGGCTACACCTTC,CASSQSLAESIYGYTF
-,TRBJ1-2,TRBV30,-,TGTGCCTGGAGGGCGGGAACGGGAGGCTACACCTTC,CAWRAGTGGYTF
TRBD1,TRBJ2-7,TRBV19,-,TGTGCCAGTAGTATAGCCCCAACAGGGGGCGCGTTAGGATCCTACGAGCAGTACTTC,CASSIAPTGGALGSYEQYF
-,TRBJ2-2,TRBV5-1,-,TGCGCCACCTCCATTTATATAGTATCCAGCGGCGGGGAGCTGTTTTTT,CATSIYIVSSGGELFF
-,TRBJ2-4,TRBV11-3,once,TGTGCCAGCAGCCTCACAGCACTCGGCATTCAGTACTTC,CASSLTALGIQYF
-,TRBJ2-3,TRBV18,-,TGTGCCAGCTCACCACCACCGGGAAGAGATACGCAGTATTTT,CASSPPPGRDTQYF
-,TRBJ2-3,TRBV19,-,TGTGCCAGTAGTATAGGAGGCGGGGCAGATACGCAGTATTTT,CASSIGGGADTQYF
TRBD1,TRBJ2-1,TRBV5-1,-,TGCGCCACCGGGACAGGGAGGTCCTACAATGAGCAGTTCTTC,CATGTGRSYNEQFF
-,TRBJ2-1,TRBV27,-,TGTGCCAGCAGTTCCACCCCCTCGGATCTTGGGGCAAATGAGCAGTTCTTC,CASSSTPSDLGANEQFF
-,TRBJ1-1,TRBV6-5,-,TGTGCCAGCAGTTACTCGACCCCGGGTTTGGCTTTCTTT,CASSYSTPGLAFF
-,TRBJ1-1,TRBV4-2,once,TGTGCCAGCAGCCAAGGGGGGGGCTCGAACACTGAAGCTTTCTTT,CASSQGGGSNTEAFF
-,TRBJ2-7,TRBV29-1,-,TGCAGCGCCGTGGGTTCCCAGGGGAGCTCCTACGAGCAGTACTTC,CSAVGSQGSSYEQYF
TRBD1,TRBJ2-2,TRBV18,-,TGTGCCAGCTCACCGACAGGGTTGAACACCGGGGAGCTGTTTTTT,CASSPTGLNTGELFF
-,TRBJ2-7,TRBV6-5,-,TGTGCCAGCAGTTACGTCGGCAGGGCCTACGAGCAGTACTTC,CASSYVGRAYEQYF
TRBD1,TRBJ2-5,TRBV5-1,-,TGCGCCAGCAGCACCGGACAGGGACGAGAGACCCAGTACTTC,CASSTGQGRETQYF
TRBD2,TRBJ2-7,TRBV19,-,TGTGCCAGTAGTATTCAGGTCGGGACTAGCTACGAGCAGTACTTC,CASSIQVGTSYEQYF
-,TRBJ2-3,TRBV27,-,TGTGCCAGCAGTCTTCGACTAGGTAGAGGCACAGATACGCAGTATTTT,CASSLRLGRGTDTQYF
-,TRBJ1-1,TRBV19,-,TGTGCCAGTAGTATAGAGGCCATGAACACTGAAGCTTTCTTT,CASSIEAMNTEAFF
-,TRBJ2-1,TRBV5-8,-,TGTGCCAGCAGCTTTAGGCGCACGGTAGCGGCGCAGTTCTTC,CASSFRRTVAAQFF
TRBD2,TRBJ2-7,TRBV6-6,-,TGTGCCAGCAGTTACAGTCAGGGAGGGGCCGAGCAGTACTTC,CASSYSQGGAEQYF
TRBD1,TRBJ1-4,TRBV5-1,-,TGCGCCAGCAGCTTGTCCGGGGGACAGGGGGGCACTAATGAAAAACTGTTTTTT,CASSLSGGQGGTNEKLFF
-,TRBJ2-7,TRBV5-6,-,TGTGCCAGCAGCTTAACAGGAACCTACGAGCAGTACTTC,CASSLTGTYEQYF
TRBD1,TRBJ2-7,TRBV5-4,-,TGTGCCAGCACCGGGACAGGGGCCTACGAGCAGTACTTC,CASTGTGAYEQYF
TRBD2,TRBJ2-2,TRBV7-8,-,TGTGCCAGCAGAGGAAAGCGGGGGGAGAAGGGCGGGGAGCTGTTTTTT,CASRGKRGEKGGELFF
-,TRBJ1-5,TRBV30,-,TGTGCCTGGAGTCATCATAGCAATCAGCCCCAGCATTTT,CAWSHHSNQPQHF
TRBD1,TRBJ1-3,TRBV10-3,-,TGTGCCATCAGTGAAGGGGACAGGGCCATGCCGGGATATTTT,CAISEGDRAMPGYF
-,TRBJ1-3,TRBV27,-,TGTGCCAGCAGGCCCGTCGACAGACTCTCTGGAAACACCATATATTTT,CASRPVDRLSGNTIYF
TRBD2,TRBJ2-2,TRBV11-3,-,TGTGCCAGCAGCCGAGGGACTAGCGGGAGTGGGGAGCTGTTTTTT,CASSRGTSGSGELFF
-,TRBJ1-5,TRBV7-8,-,TGTGCCAGCAGCTTAGCACACGGGGGCAATCAGCCCCAGCATTTT,CASSLAHGGNQPQHF
-,TRBJ1-6,TRBV11-2,-,TGTGCCAGCAGCTTATCCGGGGGTAGTTCACCCCTCCACTTT,CASSLSGGSSPLHF
TRBD1,TRBJ1-1,TRBV9,-,TGTGCCAGCAGCGTAGTAGGACAGGGGGCTGCCACTGAAGCTTTCTTT,CASSVVGQGAATEAFF